Listed below are T cell receptor beta chains from one sample, sequenced in a study of a mutant IDH1 vaccine in newly diagnosed glioma. Some clones are missing from TCRdb's copy, which holds only in-frame ones; the method was immunoSEQ multiplex PCR. The sample lists tens of thousands of clones, around 84% occurring once. Antigen specificity for these receptors is unknown. This specimen consisted of PBMCs, obtained from a glioma patient whose treatment included an IDH1 peptide vaccine. All receptors derive from a woman in her forties or fifties with glioma. The CDR3 runs from the conserved cysteine through the conserved F or W. A D gene is named only where the DNA matches it firmly. Clone size appears in some rows only: once, few, many, or a class for an expanded clone.

d_gene | j_gene | abundance | v_gene | CDR3nt | CDR3aa
NA | TRBJ1-3 | NA | TRBV7-9 | TGTGCCAGCAGCCAATCCGGGAAGACGGCTGGAAACACCATATATTTT | CASSQSGKTAGNTIYF
NA | TRBJ2-7 | NA | TRBV9 | TGTGCCAGCAGCGTAGACTCCTACGAGCAGTACTTC | CASSVDSYEQYF
TRBD1 | TRBJ2-2 | NA | TRBV10-2 | TGCGCCAGCAGTCAGGGGGCGGGGTGGGGGGAGCTGTTTTTT | CASSQGAGWGELFF
TRBD1 | TRBJ1-2 | NA | TRBV4-1 | TGCGCCAGCAGCCAAATAGGACAGGACTATGGCTACACCTTC | CASSQIGQDYGYTF
NA | TRBJ1-1 | NA | TRBV27 | TGTGCCAGCAGTTTCTACGGGAACACTGAAGCTTTCTTT | CASSFYGNTEAFF
TRBD2 | TRBJ2-1 | NA | TRBV5-1 | TGCGCCAGCAGCCACAATAGCGGGGGGCTATACAATGAGCAGTTCTTC | CASSHNSGGLYNEQFF
NA | TRBJ1-3 | NA | TRBV12-5 | TGTGCTAGTGGTTTGACAGGGTCTGGAAACACCATATATTTT | CASGLTGSGNTIYF
NA | TRBJ1-2 | NA | TRBV11-3 | TGTGCCAGCAGCTTAGGGGGGCGGTATGGCTACACCTTC | CASSLGGRYGYTF
NA | TRBJ2-3 | once | TRBV29-1 | TGCAGCGTGGGACGGGGCACAGATACGCAGTATTTT | CSVGRGTDTQYF
NA | TRBJ2-1 | NA | TRBV20-1 | TGCAGTGCTAGTTGGCATGAGCAGTTCTTC | CSASWHEQFF
TRBD2 | TRBJ2-3 | NA | TRBV9 | TGTGCCAGCAGCTTTTCGGGACTAGGAGCAGATACGCAGTATTTT | CASSFSGLGADTQYF
TRBD1 | TRBJ1-2 | NA | TRBV27 | TGTGCCAGCAGTCTCAGCGGGACAGGGTCGACTTATGGCTACACCTTC | CASSLSGTGSTYGYTF
NA | TRBJ2-7 | NA | TRBV27 | TGTGCCAGCAGTTTCCCCCACGAGCAGTACTTC | CASSFPHEQYF
NA | TRBJ1-6 | few | TRBV7-9 | TGTGCCAGCAGCGCGGAGGAAGGATCACCCCTCCACTTT | CASSAEEGSPLHF
NA | TRBJ1-2 | few | TRBV6-1 | TGTGCCAGCAGTGCCAGGGTTGATGGCTACACCTTC | CASSARVDGYTF
NA | TRBJ1-2 | few | TRBV30 | TGTGCCTGGAGTGTATCTGGGGGGCTCGGTGGCTACACCTTC | CAWSVSGGLGGYTF
NA | TRBJ1-5 | once | TRBV10-1 | TGCGCCAGCAGCGCCTTTGGGGGCCCTGGGCAGCCCCAGCATTTT | CASSAFGGPGQPQHF
TRBD2 | TRBJ2-1 | NA | TRBV30 | TGTGCCGAAGGGACTAGCGGGGGGCGTAGCTCCTACAATGAGCAGTTCTTC | CAEGTSGGRSSYNEQFF
NA | TRBJ2-7 | NA | TRBV11-3 | TGTGCCAGCAGCTCCCCCAGAAGCTCCTACGAGCAGTACTTC | CASSSPRSSYEQYF
NA | TRBJ2-7 | NA | TRBV4-1 | TGCGCCAGCAGCCAAGGGCAGGCAAGCTCCTACGAGCAGTACTTC | CASSQGQASSYEQYF
NA | TRBJ2-7 | NA | TRBV2 | TGTGCCAGCAGTCCCGATAGGGCCCCCTACGAGCAGTACTTC | CASSPDRAPYEQYF
NA | TRBJ2-7 | NA | TRBV13 | TGTGCCAGCAGCTTCAGGGTCCGCGAGCAGTACTTC | CASSFRVREQYF
NA | TRBJ1-3 | NA | TRBV6-1 | TGTGCCAGCAGTGAATTTCAATGGAACTCTGGAAACACCATATATTTT | CASSEFQWNSGNTIYF
NA | TRBJ1-6 | NA | TRBV6-4 | TGTGCCAGCAGTTTACAGGGTTATAATTCACCCCTCCACTTT | CASSLQGYNSPLHF
NA | TRBJ1-2 | NA | TRBV6-5 | TGTGCCAGCAGTAAAGACCGGGATCTGTGGAATGGCTACACCTTC | CASSKDRDLWNGYTF
NA | TRBJ1-1 | once | TRBV9 | TGTGCCAGCAGCGTAGATCAGCAGGGTACCCAAGCTTTCTTT | CASSVDQQGTQAFF
NA | TRBJ2-1 | NA | TRBV5-4 | TGTGCCAGCAGCTTTAATGATGAGCAGTTCTTC | CASSFNDEQFF